This T cell receptor (beta chain) was found in a study of blood T cell repertoires in COVID-19. Study-wide background: Whether acute or convalescent, the COVID-19 samples came from the United States, Italy and Spain. The cDNA or gDNA used as material had been derived from T cells, B-cell-depleted T cells, or PBMCs.

As handled by the study authors: Amplified reference gene primers provided the basis for estimating nucleated cell counts. Some clones are missing from TCRdb's copy, which holds only in-frame ones; the method was immunoSEQ multiplex PCR. D and trimming come from the DNA, and the V and J calls and clone size come from that table. The sample consists of around 25,000 clones, about 80% of them appearing once. CDR3 length: 14 residues. Trimming stripped 2 bases from V and 8 bases from J, with 13 bases between. Germline V gives CDR1 SGHTA, CDR2 FQGTGA. This TCR came from a man between 65 and 85 years old with acute or convalescent COVID-19. The genes are TRBV7-3 and TRBJ2-1; possibly TRBD2 for D (6 bases). The sequencing sample was made of peripheral blood. CDR3 sequence reads: CASSLRPLADEQFF. The CDR3 DNA reads TGTGCCAGCAGCTTACGGCCTTTAGCGGATGAGCAGTTCTTC.